This TCR beta chain was captured by sequencing in a study of blood T cell repertoires in COVID-19. Study-wide context: Samples came from the United States, Italy and Spain, spanning acute and convalescent COVID-19. Sample material is recorded as cDNA or gDNA derived from T cells, B-cell-depleted T cells, or PBMCs.

Per the original methods: It was from reference gene primer amplification that nucleated cell counts were estimated. The assay was immunoSEQ multiplex PCR, and TCRdb's table has in-frame clones only and misses some. The DNA was the basis for D and trimming; V, J and clone size are from that table. The sample records some 130,000 clones, 65% to 85% being singletons. CDR1 SGHRS and CDR2 YFSETQ come from the germline V gene. Unmatched junction bases numbered 6, after V lost 5 bases and J lost 4 bases. The CDR3 is 14 residues long. This sequence was found in an elderly woman with acute or convalescent COVID-19. The source material was peripheral blood. This chain uses TRBV5-1 with TRBJ1-2; 9 nucleotides agree with TRBD1. CDR3 amino acids: CASRATGGGYGYTF. The CDR3 DNA is TGCGCCAGCAGAGCGACAGGGGGTGGCTATGGCTACACCTTC.